A single sample gave rise to the 9 T cell receptor beta chains below, sequenced in a study of T-cell memory formation after mild COVID-19. MiXCR, applied by TCRdb to the 5' RACE reads, yields one record per CDR3 protein. The sample shows about 160,000 distinct CDR3 sequences, around a third of them seen only once. The sequencing sample was made of PBMCs or a T cell subset sorted from them (not recorded which). The receptors stem from an adult woman who had mild COVID-19 (a few samples of this study predate the infection). Cell type and time point are not known.

This clonotype showed up just a few times. CDR3 bases: TGCAGCGTTGGGGTGGCCAAAAACATTCAGTACTTC. Its translation: CSVGVAKNIQYF. The chain couples TRBV29-1 to TRBJ2-4; D not resolved. Trimming cost V 4 bases and J 1 base, with 5 bases left between them. CDR1 is SQVTM and CDR2 is ANQGSEA in the germline V gene. The CDR3 contains 12 residues.

This clonotype was observed a handful of times. This chain links TRBV27 with TRBJ2-1, with TRBD2 matching over 9 bases. CDR3 length: 16 amino acids. The J segment lost 2 bases and the V segment lost 2 bases, leaving 4 bases of the junction unmatched. CDR1 and CDR2 (germline): MNHEY, SMNVEV (reference sequence). The CDR3 is CASSLEREDPYNEQFF. Written as DNA, the CDR3 is TGTGCCAGCAGTTTAGAGCGGGAGGATCCCTACAATGAGCAGTTCTTC.

The CDR3 sequence: CASSSSTASYEGYTF. DNA for the CDR3: TGTGCCAGCAGCTCCTCGACAGCCAGCTATGAGGGCTACACCTTC. V is TRBV7-2 and J is TRBJ1-2; perhaps TRBD1 as D (5 bases). CDR3 size: 15 residues. Trimming shortened V by 4 bases and J by 8 bases, and 20 bases separated the two germline ends. Looked up from germline, CDR1 is SGHTA and CDR2 is FQGNSA.

The chain recombines TRBV12-3 or TRBV12-4 with TRBJ1-1, with a possible D match to TRBD1 (5 bases). There are 17 residues in the CDR3. Trimming took off 3 bases at V and 1 base at J, with 18 bases between the two ends. CDR3 sequence (DNA): TGTGCCAGCAGTTTGGCACGTGGGGGGTACGGGAACACTGAAGCTTTCTTT. Translated, it gives CASSLARGGYGNTEAFF.

This clonotype was picked up a small number of times. The chain couples TRBV12-3 or TRBV12-4 to TRBJ1-4; D is unclear. The CDR3 contains 11 residues. V was shortened by 5 bases and J by 8 bases, with 6 bases between the two germline ends. The CDR3 DNA sequence: TGTGCCAGCAGTCCGGACGAAAAACTGTTTTTT. It encodes CASSPDEKLFF.

The chain uses TRBV6-6 and TRBJ2-7; 10 nucleotides match TRBD2. Germline V gives CDR1 MNHNY, CDR2 SVGAGI (reference sequence). V trimming: 6 bases; J trimming: 6 bases; junction bases outside the gene matches: 11. The CDR3 totals 15 residues. The CDR3 DNA sequence: TGTGCCAGCAGCTATGGGGGTAGCGGGAGGCCCGAGCAGTACTTC. Its protein is CASSYGGSGRPEQYF.

This chain uses TRBV29-1 with TRBJ2-7; D call uncertain. The CDR3 spans 11 residues. The V gene's germline CDR1 is SQVTM and CDR2 ANQGSEA. Trimming left V 3 bases short and J 3 bases short, with 6 bases between. CDR3: CSVDIGYEQYF. As DNA, the CDR3 is TGCAGCGTTGATATCGGCTACGAGCAGTACTTC.

The table lists this clonotype with a few counts. The chain uses TRBV10-3 and TRBJ2-7, with 11 nucleotides matching TRBD2. The CDR3 is 16 residues long. V dropped 4 bases and J dropped 2; count of bases not matched to a gene: 7. CDR1 and CDR2 from the germline V gene are ENHRY and SYGVKD. The CDR3 DNA follows: TGTGCCATCAGTGGGAGGCTAGCGGGAGGTACCTACGAGCAGTACTTC. It specifies CAISGRLAGGTYEQYF.

This clonotype appeared a few times. The V and J genes are TRBV7-9 and TRBJ1-2; 7 positions agree with TRBD1. The germline V gene has CDR1 SEHNR and CDR2 FQNEAQ (reference sequence). The CDR3 consists of 13 residues. V shed 5 bases, J shed 7 bases, and the junction held 7 bases outside the gene matches. This CDR3 is CASSPPTGAGYTF. The CDR3 region has the DNA TGTGCCAGCAGCCCCCCCACAGGGGCTGGCTACACCTTC.